The present T cell receptor (beta chain) was sequenced within a study of cytomegalovirus exposure and HLA in healthy donors listed by TCRdb under 2017. In terms of the full investigation: According to an earlier analysis of around 600 of the donors, 150 million to 200 million T cells yielded 117 million unique TCR beta sequences and about 300 Gb of sequence data. All discovery cohort repertoires had been generated on a single sequencing platform. In a later genetic analysis, genome-wide SNP genotypes for about 65% of the roughly 670 donors were used, and that subset was treated as a discovery cohort. Class I and class II HLA loci were covered by the typing at four-digit resolution. Among 300 to 500 genotyped donors of the cohort, an average of around 250,000 unique TCR beta nucleotide sequences was sequenced per donor, of which approximately 18% were non-productive. To decide whether each TCR beta V gene segment behaved as functional or pseudogenic, an earlier analysis of some 600 of the donors relied on high-throughput TCR beta sequencing. To predict cytomegalovirus infection status, the study combined high-throughput TCR immunosequencing, statistical association of individual TCRs with disease status, and machine learning. The aim of the study was to test whether cataloging public T cell receptors could identify signatures of past pathogen exposure. The number of typed donors differed by locus: about 620-630 for A, B, C, DRB1 and DQB1; approximately 540 for DQA1; 600 to 610 for DPA1; and around 490 for DPB1. The study profiled the T cell repertoires of under 850 subjects by immunosequencing and related them to cytomegalovirus serostatus. Several DR-DQ haplotypes were handled as single units for association and clustering because linkage in the cohort was strong. The later analysis used no new phenotypic data to find candidate immune exposures, relying instead on TCR beta sequences and their occurrence across donors. A separate validation cohort of some 130 different subjects was used in addition to the roughly 700-subject first cohort. Of the 300 to 500 genotyped donors, approximately 81% were placed in the genetic ancestry cluster associated with self-reported Caucasian donors. About 330 gigabases of sequencing data and approximately 92 million unique TCR sequences made up an early release that covered approximately 620 HLA-typed donors. In a later analysis, previously published TCR beta repertoires from fewer than 750 donors were re-analyzed and high-resolution HLA genotyping was added so that TCR occurrence patterns could be studied. Donor age, sex, ethnicity and CMV serostatus were compiled alongside the repertoire data. The full study reports these points: Linkage disequilibrium might explain the correlated functional status among segregating V segments, but an unknown experimental factor could not be ruled out. A later analysis found that most CMV-associated TCR beta chains appeared HLA-restricted, with HLA associations seemingly driven largely by CMV exposure. Strong co-occurrence of HLA alleles, especially DR and DQ, made assigning TCR associations to individual alleles difficult. A cluster of highly shared sequence variants was judged likely to represent a technical artifact of the sequencing pipeline. A further reported finding was that TCR beta sequences accurately predicted the HLA-A and HLA-B alleles for most subjects in the first cohort. In the study, roughly 160 TCR beta chains were listed as associated with cytomegalovirus. Roughly uniform sequencing depth across donors was assumed in presence/absence analyses, although this assumption may not hold. Three of the identified cytomegalovirus-associated TCR beta chains were confirmed in vitro to be specific for cytomegalovirus antigens. Immune exposure information for the cohort was limited to CMV serostatus. Specific HLA alleles were associated with 15,000 to 20,000 TCR beta sequences at a false discovery rate of 0.05 in a later analysis. In a later genetic analysis, fewer N-insertions in productive TCRs were reported among donors in an Asian-associated ancestry cluster than the roughly 640-donor mean. The classifier was reported to diagnose cytomegalovirus status with high specificity and sensitivity in both the original cohort and the validation cohort. A later analysis reported that several top co-occurrence clusters appeared linked to parvovirus B19, influenza, CMV and Epstein-Barr virus. In an earlier analysis of some 500 of the donors, most TCR beta V segments appeared in productive rearrangements about 90% or about 30% of the time, broadly matching IMGT annotations. The earlier analysis of almost 600 of the donors excluded over 15 rarely observed V segments, including chromosome 9 orphons, because counts were too low. Compared with equally common non-associated chains, HLA-associated TCR beta chains in a later analysis were more clonally expanded and had lower generation probabilities. Only TCR beta chains were sequenced in this cohort, and the absence of alpha or paired-chain data limited detectable features. Because some donors lacked HLA typing at each locus, the association tests relied only on the typed subset. Across donors, most TCR sequences were observed very rarely, whereas some public TCRs were present in many individuals. Some IMGT-functional V segments, including TRBV6-2 and TRBV6-3, could not be told apart with the 87-base-pair reads, so those segments were excluded. In a later genetic analysis, a missense DCLRE1C variant was associated with V-gene and J-gene trimming of TCR beta chains, and the association was replicated in an independent cohort. In a later analysis, the rate of TCR association differed among HLA loci, with DRB1 alleles having the most associated TCRs and HLA-C alleles having the fewest. It was suggested by the authors that the approach could potentially be generalized to other disease states and immunological phenotypes.

Concerning this clone: No antigen is known for it. The final CDR3 position lacks the conserved phenylalanine or tryptophan, pointing to a likely read error.

Libraries were constructed by the immunoSEQ multiplex PCR assay. The multiplex PCR relied on a mix of 60 forward primers for TCR Vbeta segments and 13 reverse primers for TCR Jbeta segments. A multiplex PCR assay on genomic DNA amplified the CDR3 region of rearranged TCR beta genes. On the Illumina HiSeq System, the amplified TCR beta libraries were sequenced as 87-base-pair reads. The study's processing was this. A later analysis counted 75 million to 100 million unique TCR beta chains across the 600 to 850 repertoires, and approximately 11 million of these chains were shared by at least two donors. To remove PCR and sequencing errors, raw reads were error-corrected and collapsed into unique sequences using a nearest-neighbor algorithm that merged closely related sequences. CDR3 sequences were aligned to IMGT reference sequences to assign V, D and J gene segments. For a sequence to be retained, a match of at least six nucleotides to both a V gene segment and a J gene segment was required. A rearrangement was called productive if the CDR3 had no stop codons and remained in frame with V and J, and every other rearrangement was called non-productive. Following IMGT convention, CDR3 was defined as the stretch from the second conserved V-encoded cysteine to the conserved J-encoded phenylalanine. The earlier analysis of about 500 of the donors excluded sequences that lacked an unambiguous match to a single V gene segment. In an earlier analysis of about 590 of the donors, a V segment was called functional when productive rearrangements were above 56.7%, and segregating when the standard deviation between donors exceeded 5%. A statistical classification framework was built for diagnosing cytomegalovirus status from the catalog of TCR beta chain sequences. V and J gene assignment, in a later analysis, came from comparing TCR nucleotide sequences with IMGT/GENE-DB human TR gene sequences. Using the TCRdist pipeline, a later analysis assigned CDR3 sequences along with most-parsimonious VDJ recombination scenarios. In a later analysis, each TCR beta chain was defined by its CDR3 amino acid sequence together with its V-gene family, and reads lacking a unique V-gene family were excluded. To address suspected cross-contamination and a sequencing artifact, a later analysis removed 592 highly shared, low-generation-probability nucleotide sequences. For each public chain, a later analysis derived a clonal expansion index from normalized ranks of inferred template counts within each repertoire. In a later analysis, generation probabilities were computed using a VDJ recombination model fitted to out-of-frame rearrangements, and the results were checked against IGoR. In a later analysis, hypergeometric tests were used to score TCR-TCR, TCR-HLA and TCR-CMV co-occurrence, with a repertoire-size bias correction applied to TCR pairs. In a later analysis, false discovery rates were estimated by permuting HLA or CMV assignments 20 times. In a later analysis, co-occurring TCRs were grouped using DBSCAN, and TCRdist sequence similarity was added for clustering within HLA-allele-positive subsets. Repertoires with fewer than 30,000 or more than 120,000 public chains were left out of co-occurrence clustering, as were roughly five repertoires with anomalous nucleotide sharing. Not all clones reach the TCRdb copy of this immuneACCESS table, which keeps in-frame sequences only. Checked studies attribute under half of the gap to unresolved V genes and leave the rest unexplained. V and J calls and clone size are given by that table; D and trimming were obtained from the DNA. This sample is represented by about 130,000 clones; about 84% of them were singletons. The ten largest clones represent over 1% of the sample.

The cohort comprised 670 or so healthy bone marrow donors. At the time of sampling, every cohort member was nominally healthy, though immune exposures that went unrecorded were likely present. The donor was CMV seronegative and was included in the group of approximately 350 seronegative cohort members. Every donor gave a peripheral blood sample, and the peripheral blood mononuclear cells from that sample were used for TCR beta sequencing. The Qiagen DNeasy Blood Extraction Kit was used to extract genomic DNA from the blood cell samples. A distance of 6 bases separates the germline ends of V and J, which lose 1 base and 3 bases respectively. From a lookup of the germline V gene (reference sequence), CDR1 and CDR2 are SEHNR and FQNEAQ. The CDR3 spans 13 amino acids, including both terminal residues. Solely the CDR3 DNA is kept, with 39 bases framed from the first base.

Recombination connected TRBV7-9 to TRBJ1-1; the D gene identity is not certain. This receptor was obtained from a boy aged 5-17 years in good health and CMV-seronegative. The sample consisted of PBMCs. The CDR3 here reads CASSLGTDTEAFL. Read as DNA, the sequence is TGTGCCAGCAGCTTAGGAACAGACACTGAAGCTTTCCTT.